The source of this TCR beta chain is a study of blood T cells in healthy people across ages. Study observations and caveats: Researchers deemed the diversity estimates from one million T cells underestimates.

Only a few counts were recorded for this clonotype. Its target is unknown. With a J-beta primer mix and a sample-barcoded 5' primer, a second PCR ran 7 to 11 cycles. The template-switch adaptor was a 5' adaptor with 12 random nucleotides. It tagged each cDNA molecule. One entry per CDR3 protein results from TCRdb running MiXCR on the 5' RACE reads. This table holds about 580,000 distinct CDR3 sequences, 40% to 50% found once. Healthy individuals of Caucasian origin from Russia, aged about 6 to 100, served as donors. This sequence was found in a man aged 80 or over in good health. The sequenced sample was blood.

CDR3 protein: CASSPSGGGEKLFF. CDR3 bases: TGTGCCAGCAGCCCTTCAGGGGGTGGTGAAAAACTGTTTTTT. V gene TRBV12-3 or TRBV12-4 combines with J gene TRBJ1-4; 7 nucleotides agree with TRBD1. J gave up 7 bases and V 6 bases, and 8 bases lay outside the gene matches. The CDR3 loop spans 14 amino acids.